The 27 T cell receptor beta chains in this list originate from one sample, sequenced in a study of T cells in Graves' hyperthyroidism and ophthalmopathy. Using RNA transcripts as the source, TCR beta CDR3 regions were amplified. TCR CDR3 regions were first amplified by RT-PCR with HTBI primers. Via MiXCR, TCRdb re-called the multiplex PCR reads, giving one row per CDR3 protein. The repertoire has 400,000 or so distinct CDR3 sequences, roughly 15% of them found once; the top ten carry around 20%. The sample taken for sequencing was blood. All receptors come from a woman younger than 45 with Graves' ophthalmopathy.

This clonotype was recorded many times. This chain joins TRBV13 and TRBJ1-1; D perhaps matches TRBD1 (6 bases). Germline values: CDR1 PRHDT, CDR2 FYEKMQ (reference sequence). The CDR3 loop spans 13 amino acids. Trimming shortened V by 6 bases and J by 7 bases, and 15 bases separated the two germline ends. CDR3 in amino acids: CASSPGVPLEAFF. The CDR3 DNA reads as TGTGCCAGCAGTCCAGGGGTCCCCCTTGAAGCTTTCTTT.

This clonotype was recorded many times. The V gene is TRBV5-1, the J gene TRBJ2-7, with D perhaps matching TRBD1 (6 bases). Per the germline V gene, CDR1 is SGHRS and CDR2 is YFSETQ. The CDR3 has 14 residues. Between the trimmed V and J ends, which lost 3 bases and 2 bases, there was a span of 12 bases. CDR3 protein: CASSYGQNPYEQYF. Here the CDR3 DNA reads TGCGCCAGCAGCTACGGACAGAATCCCTACGAGCAGTACTTC.

The CDR3 DNA follows: TGCAGTGCTAGCCCTCCTTGGGGGCGGGGGAGCACAGATACGCAGTATTTT. Translating gives CSASPPWGRGSTDTQYF. The chain has TRBV20-1 and TRBJ2-3; perhaps TRBD2 as D (7 bases). Germline CDR1 DFQATT, CDR2 SNEGSKA (reference sequence). Trimming stripped 3 bases from V and 0 bases from J, with 19 bases between. The CDR3 has 17 residues.

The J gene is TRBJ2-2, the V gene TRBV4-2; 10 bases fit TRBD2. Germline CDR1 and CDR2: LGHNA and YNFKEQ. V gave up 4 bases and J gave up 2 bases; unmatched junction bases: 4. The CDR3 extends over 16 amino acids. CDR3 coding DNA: TGTGCCAGCAGCCCCGGACTAGCGGCAAACACCGGGGAGCTGTTTTTT. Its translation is CASSPGLAANTGELFF.

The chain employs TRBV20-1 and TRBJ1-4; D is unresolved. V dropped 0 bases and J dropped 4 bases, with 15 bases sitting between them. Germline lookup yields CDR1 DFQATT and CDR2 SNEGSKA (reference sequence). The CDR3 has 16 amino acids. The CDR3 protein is CSARDGRRQSNEKLFF. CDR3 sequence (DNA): TGCAGTGCTAGAGATGGGAGGCGCCAAAGTAATGAAAAACTGTTTTTT.

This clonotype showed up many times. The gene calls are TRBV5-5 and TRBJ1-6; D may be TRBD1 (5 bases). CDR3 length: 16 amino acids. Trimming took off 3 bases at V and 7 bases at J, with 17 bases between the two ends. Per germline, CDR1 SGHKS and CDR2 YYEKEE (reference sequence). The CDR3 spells CASSSHKGRSNSPLHF. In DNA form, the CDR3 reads TGTGCCAGCAGCTCACACAAGGGACGCTCAAATTCACCCCTCCACTTT.

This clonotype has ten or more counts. This CDR3 is CASIRDRGIFEQYF. The CDR3 bases are TGTGCCAGCATCCGGGACAGGGGAATTTTCGAGCAGTACTTC. The genes are TRBV6-1 and TRBJ2-7; 10 bases map to TRBD1. The germline V gene encodes CDR1 MNHNS and CDR2 SASEGT. This CDR3 has 14 residues. Trimming took 7 bases from V and 6 from J; bases not matched to a gene: 9.

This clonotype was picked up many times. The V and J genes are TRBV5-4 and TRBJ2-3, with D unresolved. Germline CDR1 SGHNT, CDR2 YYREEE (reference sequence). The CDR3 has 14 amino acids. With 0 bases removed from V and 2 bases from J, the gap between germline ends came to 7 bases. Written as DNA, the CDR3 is TGTGCCAGCAGCTTGGAGACAACCACAGATACGCAGTATTTT. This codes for CASSLETTTDTQYF.

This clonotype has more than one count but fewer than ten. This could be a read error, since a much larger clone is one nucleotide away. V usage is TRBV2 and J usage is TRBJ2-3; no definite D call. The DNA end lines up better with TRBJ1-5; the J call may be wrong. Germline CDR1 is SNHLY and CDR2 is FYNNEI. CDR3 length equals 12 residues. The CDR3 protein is CASSEWRDTQHF. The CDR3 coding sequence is TGTGCCAGCAGTGAGTGGCGCGATACGCAGCATTTT.

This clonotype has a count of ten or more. This CDR3 is CASSYSNPTLGANVLTF. CDR3 nucleotide sequence: TGTGCCAGCAGTTACTCGAACCCTACACTCGGGGCCAACGTCCTGACTTTC. The V call is TRBV6-5, the J call TRBJ2-6; no definite D call. V dropped 0 bases and J dropped 4 bases, with 13 bases sitting between them. The V gene's germline CDR1 is MNHEY and CDR2 SVGAGI. The CDR3 is 17 amino acids.

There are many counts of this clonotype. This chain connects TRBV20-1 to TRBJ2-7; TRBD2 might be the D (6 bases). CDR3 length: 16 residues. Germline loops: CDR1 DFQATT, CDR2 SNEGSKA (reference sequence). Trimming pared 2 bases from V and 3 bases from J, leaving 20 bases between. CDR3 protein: CSARKLFPGESYEQYF. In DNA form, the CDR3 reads TGCAGTGCTAGAAAACTCTTCCCGGGGGAGAGCTACGAGCAGTACTTC.

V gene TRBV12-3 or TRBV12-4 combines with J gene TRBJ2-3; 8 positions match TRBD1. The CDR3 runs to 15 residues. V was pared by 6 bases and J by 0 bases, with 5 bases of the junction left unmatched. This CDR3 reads CASSPTGASTDTQYF. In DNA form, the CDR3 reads TGTGCCAGCAGCCCGACAGGGGCGAGCACAGATACGCAGTATTTT.

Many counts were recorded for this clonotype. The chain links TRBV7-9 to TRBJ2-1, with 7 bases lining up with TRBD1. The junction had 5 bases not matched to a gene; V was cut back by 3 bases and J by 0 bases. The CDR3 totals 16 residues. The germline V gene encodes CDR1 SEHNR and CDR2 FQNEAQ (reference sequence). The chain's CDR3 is CASSLSPGGSYNEQFF. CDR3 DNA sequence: TGTGCCAGCAGCTTGTCTCCAGGGGGCTCCTACAATGAGCAGTTCTTC. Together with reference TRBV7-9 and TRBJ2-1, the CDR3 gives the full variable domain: DTGVSQNPRHKITKRGQNVTFRCDPISEHNRLYWYRQTLGQGPEFLTYFQNEAQLEKSRLLSDRFSAERPKGSFSTLEIQRTEQGDSAMYLCASSLSPGGSYNEQFFGPGTRLTVL.

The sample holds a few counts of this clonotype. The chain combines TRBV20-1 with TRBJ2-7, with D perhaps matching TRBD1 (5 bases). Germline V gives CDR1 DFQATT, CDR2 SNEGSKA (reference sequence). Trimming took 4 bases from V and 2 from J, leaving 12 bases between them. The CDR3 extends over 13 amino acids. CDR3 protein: CSAIRQNPYEQYF. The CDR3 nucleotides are TGCAGTGCTATCCGACAGAACCCCTACGAGCAGTACTTC.

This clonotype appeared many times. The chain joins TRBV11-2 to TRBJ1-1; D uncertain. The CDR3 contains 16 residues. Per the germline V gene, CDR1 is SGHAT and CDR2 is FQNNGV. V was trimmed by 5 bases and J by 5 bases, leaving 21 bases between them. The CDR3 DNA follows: TGTGCCAGCAGCCCCCGCGGGAGCCCAACGGGAACTGAAGCTTTCTTT. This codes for CASSPRGSPTGTEAFF.

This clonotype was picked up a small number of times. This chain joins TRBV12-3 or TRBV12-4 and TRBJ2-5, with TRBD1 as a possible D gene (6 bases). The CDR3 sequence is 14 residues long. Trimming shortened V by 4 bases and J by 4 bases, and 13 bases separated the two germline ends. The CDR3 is CASSSTGLAETQYF. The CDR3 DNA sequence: TGTGCCAGCAGTTCAACAGGGTTAGCAGAGACCCAGTACTTC.

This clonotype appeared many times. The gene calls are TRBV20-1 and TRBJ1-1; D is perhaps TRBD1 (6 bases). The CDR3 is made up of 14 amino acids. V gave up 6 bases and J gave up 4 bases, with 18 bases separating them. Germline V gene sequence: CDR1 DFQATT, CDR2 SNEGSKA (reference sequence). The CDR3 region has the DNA TGCAGTGCACTTAGACAGGCAGGATTCACTGAAGCTTTCTTT. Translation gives CSALRQAGFTEAFF.

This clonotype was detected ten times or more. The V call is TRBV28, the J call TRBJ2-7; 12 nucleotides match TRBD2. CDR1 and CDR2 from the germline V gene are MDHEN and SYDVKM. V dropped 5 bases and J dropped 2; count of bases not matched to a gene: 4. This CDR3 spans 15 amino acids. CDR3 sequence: CASSPSSGGAYEQYF. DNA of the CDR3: TGTGCCAGCAGTCCGTCTAGCGGGGGGGCCTACGAGCAGTACTTC.

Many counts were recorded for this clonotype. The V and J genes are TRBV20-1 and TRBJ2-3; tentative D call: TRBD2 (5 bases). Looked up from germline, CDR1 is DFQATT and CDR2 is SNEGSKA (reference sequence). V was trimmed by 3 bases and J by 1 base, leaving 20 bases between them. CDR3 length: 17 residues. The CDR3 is CSASIPRGPPGTDTQYF. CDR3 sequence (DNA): TGCAGTGCTAGCATCCCGCGCGGGCCCCCCGGCACAGATACGCAGTATTTT.

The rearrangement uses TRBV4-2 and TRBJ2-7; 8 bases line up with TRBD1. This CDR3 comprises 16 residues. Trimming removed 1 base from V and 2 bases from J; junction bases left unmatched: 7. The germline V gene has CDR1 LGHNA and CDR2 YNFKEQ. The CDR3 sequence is CASSQVDRQGPYEQYF. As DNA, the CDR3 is TGTGCCAGCAGCCAAGTGGACCGACAGGGGCCCTACGAGCAGTACTTC.

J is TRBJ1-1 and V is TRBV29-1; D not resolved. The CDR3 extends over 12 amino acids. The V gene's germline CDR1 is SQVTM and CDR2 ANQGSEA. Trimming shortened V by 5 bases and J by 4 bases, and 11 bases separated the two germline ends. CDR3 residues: CSVRARSTEAFF. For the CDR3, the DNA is TGCAGCGTTAGGGCCAGGTCCACTGAAGCTTTCTTT.

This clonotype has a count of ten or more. CDR3 DNA sequence: TGTGCCAGCAGCTTGGAGGTGCACACCGGGGAGCTGTTTTTT. Amino acids: CASSLEVHTGELFF. The J gene is TRBJ2-2, the V gene TRBV5-5; D is undetermined. This CDR3 comprises 14 residues. Trimming removed 0 bases from V and 3 bases from J, with 6 bases in between. Germline V gene sequence: CDR1 SGHKS, CDR2 YYEKEE (reference sequence).

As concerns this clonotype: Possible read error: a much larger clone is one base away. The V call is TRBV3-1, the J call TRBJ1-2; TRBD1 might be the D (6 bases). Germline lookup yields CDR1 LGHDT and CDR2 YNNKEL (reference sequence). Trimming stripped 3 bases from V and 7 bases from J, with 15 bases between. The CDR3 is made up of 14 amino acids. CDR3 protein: CASSHDWGAAGYTF. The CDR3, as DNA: TGTGCCAGCAGCCATGATTGGGGGGCGGCTGGCTACACCTTC. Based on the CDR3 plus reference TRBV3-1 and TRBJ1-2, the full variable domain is DTAVSQTPKYLVTQMGNDKSIKCEQNLGHDTMYWYKQDSKKFLKIMFSYNNKELIINETVPNRFSPKSPDKAHLNLHINSLELGDSAVYFCASSHDWGAAGYTFGSGTRLTVV.

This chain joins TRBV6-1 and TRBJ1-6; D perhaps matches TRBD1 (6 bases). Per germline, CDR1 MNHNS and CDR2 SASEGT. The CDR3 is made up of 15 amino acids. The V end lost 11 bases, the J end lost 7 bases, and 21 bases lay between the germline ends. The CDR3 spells CASIWGALGNSPLHF. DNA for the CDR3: TGTGCCTCTATCTGGGGGGCCCTCGGGAATTCACCCCTCCACTTT.

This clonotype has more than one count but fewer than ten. In DNA form, the CDR3 reads TGTGCCACCCATAGGACTAGCGGGGGGATAGCAGATACGCAGTATTTT. It translates to CATHRTSGGIADTQYF. The chain carries TRBV10-3 and TRBJ2-3, with 14 bases aligning to TRBD2. V trimming: 10 bases; J trimming: 4 bases; junction bases outside the gene matches: 10. CDR1 is ENHRY and CDR2 is SYGVKD in the germline V gene. This CDR3 is built from 16 residues.

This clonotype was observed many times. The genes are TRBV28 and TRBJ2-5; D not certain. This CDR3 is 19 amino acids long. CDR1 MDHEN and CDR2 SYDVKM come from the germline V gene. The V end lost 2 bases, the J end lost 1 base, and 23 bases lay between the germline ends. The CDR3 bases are TGTGCCAGCAGTTTAAGGAGTATTTCGGGCCTTGTACTCCAAGAGACCCAGTACTTC. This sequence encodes CASSLRSISGLVLQETQYF.

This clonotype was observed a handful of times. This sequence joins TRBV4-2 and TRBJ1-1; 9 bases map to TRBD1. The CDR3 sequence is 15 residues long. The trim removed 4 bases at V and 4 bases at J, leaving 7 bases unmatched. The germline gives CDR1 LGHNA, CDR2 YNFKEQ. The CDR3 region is CASSPQTGGRTEAFF. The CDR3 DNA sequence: TGTGCCAGCAGCCCGCAGACAGGGGGTCGCACTGAAGCTTTCTTT.